This is a list of T cell receptor beta chains from one sample in a study of T-cell memory formation after mild COVID-19. TCRdb passed the 5' RACE reads through MiXCR, listing each CDR3 protein once. The table lists approximately 580,000 distinct CDR3 sequences, approximately 20% of them singletons, with approximately 12% in the top ten. Sequenced sample: PBMCs or a T cell subset sorted from them (not recorded which). The source is an adult woman who had mild COVID-19 (a few samples of this study predate the infection). Cell type and time point are not known. Both conserved end residues are part of each CDR3. Fields, in order: J gene, clone size, D gene, V gene, CDR3 protein, CDR3 DNA. A D gene is named only where the DNA matches it firmly. Clone sizes are given selectively: once, few, many, or a class where the clone is expanded.

j_gene: TRBJ1-2; abundance: few; d_gene: TRBD1; v_gene: TRBV12-3/TRBV12-4; CDR3aa: CASSLSDRGRGYTF; CDR3nt: TGTGCCAGCAGTCTAAGTGACAGGGGTCGAGGCTACACCTTC
j_gene: TRBJ2-5; abundance: few; d_gene: TRBD2; v_gene: TRBV27; CDR3aa: CASSSLGAGVRETQYF; CDR3nt: TGTGCCAGCAGTTCGCTAGGGGCGGGAGTAAGAGAGACCCAGTACTTC
j_gene: TRBJ2-5; abundance: NA; d_gene: NA; v_gene: TRBV6-6; CDR3aa: CASSYDSTLATQYF; CDR3nt: TGTGCCAGCAGTTACGACAGTACCTTGGCGACCCAGTACTTC
j_gene: TRBJ2-3; abundance: NA; d_gene: TRBD1; v_gene: TRBV7-9; CDR3aa: CASSIGQGTDTQYF; CDR3nt: TGTGCCAGCAGCATCGGACAGGGCACAGATACGCAGTATTTT
j_gene: TRBJ2-1; abundance: NA; d_gene: NA; v_gene: TRBV12-3/TRBV12-4; CDR3aa: CASSRSRENEQFF; CDR3nt: TGTGCCAGCAGTAGAAGCAGGGAGAATGAGCAGTTCTTC
j_gene: TRBJ2-2; abundance: many; d_gene: TRBD1; v_gene: TRBV7-2; CDR3aa: CASSLGLSGTGGAAPRELFF; CDR3nt: TGTGCCAGCAGCTTAGGCCTTTCCGGGACAGGGGGCGCGGCACCCCGGGAGCTGTTTTTT
j_gene: TRBJ2-1; abundance: few; d_gene: TRBD2; v_gene: TRBV19; CDR3aa: CASSIEGGRVADEQFF; CDR3nt: TGTGCCAGTAGTATAGAGGGCGGGAGGGTTGCCGATGAGCAGTTCTTC
j_gene: TRBJ2-1; abundance: few; d_gene: NA; v_gene: TRBV7-9; CDR3aa: CASSRLHGEQFF; CDR3nt: TGTGCCAGCAGCAGACTACATGGAGAGCAGTTCTTC
j_gene: TRBJ2-1; abundance: NA; d_gene: TRBD2; v_gene: TRBV5-1; CDR3aa: CASSTGGADDEQFF; CDR3nt: TGCGCCAGCAGCACCGGGGGGGCGGACGATGAGCAGTTCTTC
j_gene: TRBJ2-1; abundance: few; d_gene: NA; v_gene: TRBV12-3/TRBV12-4; CDR3aa: CASSSANYNEQFF; CDR3nt: TGTGCCAGCAGTTCGGCTAACTACAATGAGCAGTTCTTC
j_gene: TRBJ2-1; abundance: NA; d_gene: NA; v_gene: TRBV24-1; CDR3aa: CATSDAGPSDNEQFF; CDR3nt: TGTGCCACCAGTGATGCGGGACCTTCAGACAATGAGCAGTTCTTC
j_gene: TRBJ1-1; abundance: few; d_gene: NA; v_gene: TRBV3-1; CDR3aa: CASSHAVLRGTEAFF; CDR3nt: TGTGCCAGCAGCCACGCAGTCCTAAGGGGGACTGAAGCTTTCTTT
j_gene: TRBJ2-3; abundance: few; d_gene: NA; v_gene: TRBV4-2; CDR3aa: CASSQRTGSTDTQYF; CDR3nt: TGTGCCAGCAGCCAAAGGACTGGCAGCACAGATACGCAGTATTTT
j_gene: TRBJ2-3; abundance: few; d_gene: TRBD2; v_gene: TRBV5-1; CDR3aa: CASSLVAGVETDTQYF; CDR3nt: TGCGCCAGCAGCTTGGTAGCGGGGGTAGAGACAGATACGCAGTATTTT
j_gene: TRBJ1-2; abundance: few; d_gene: NA; v_gene: TRBV19; CDR3aa: CASSITGEEGNYGYTF; CDR3nt: TGTGCCAGTAGTATAACGGGGGAGGAGGGCAACTATGGCTACACCTTC
j_gene: TRBJ1-5; abundance: NA; d_gene: TRBD1; v_gene: TRBV12-3/TRBV12-4; CDR3aa: CASNSGGNNQPQHF; CDR3nt: TGTGCCAGCAACTCAGGGGGGAACAATCAGCCCCAGCATTTT
j_gene: TRBJ2-5; abundance: few; d_gene: TRBD2; v_gene: TRBV4-1; CDR3aa: CASSHRTSRQETQYF; CDR3nt: TGCGCCAGCAGCCACCGGACTAGCAGGCAAGAGACCCAGTACTTC
j_gene: TRBJ2-1; abundance: few; d_gene: TRBD2; v_gene: TRBV20-1; CDR3aa: CSASTIQGLAYNEQFF; CDR3nt: TGCAGTGCTAGCACCATCCAGGGACTAGCCTACAATGAGCAGTTCTTC
j_gene: TRBJ2-7; abundance: NA; d_gene: NA; v_gene: TRBV7-9; CDR3aa: CASSLGLAPLEQYF; CDR3nt: TGTGCCAGCAGCTTAGGGCTAGCTCCACTCGAGCAGTACTTC
j_gene: TRBJ2-3; abundance: NA; d_gene: NA; v_gene: TRBV14; CDR3aa: CASSQVGGYSTDTQYF; CDR3nt: TGTGCCAGCAGCCAAGTCGGGGGATACAGCACAGATACGCAGTATTTT
j_gene: TRBJ2-1; abundance: once; d_gene: TRBD1; v_gene: TRBV5-5; CDR3aa: CASSSGQGHGNEQFF; CDR3nt: TGTGCCAGCAGCTCGGGACAGGGTCATGGAAATGAGCAGTTCTTC
j_gene: TRBJ1-1; abundance: NA; d_gene: NA; v_gene: TRBV4-2; CDR3aa: CASSQVAGTNTEAFF; CDR3nt: TGTGCCAGCAGCCAAGTTGCAGGGACGAACACTGAAGCTTTCTTT
j_gene: TRBJ2-7; abundance: NA; d_gene: NA; v_gene: TRBV20-1; CDR3aa: CSAPPRGSASYEQYF; CDR3nt: TGCAGTGCCCCCCCAAGGGGGTCGGCGTCCTACGAGCAGTACTTC
j_gene: TRBJ1-1; abundance: NA; d_gene: TRBD1; v_gene: TRBV18; CDR3aa: CASSLRQGVSPEAFF; CDR3nt: TGTGCCAGCTCACTTAGACAGGGTGTCTCTCCTGAAGCTTTCTTT
j_gene: TRBJ2-1; abundance: few; d_gene: TRBD2; v_gene: TRBV2; CDR3aa: CASSVAGGDNEQFF; CDR3nt: TGTGCCAGCAGTGTAGCGGGGGGAGACAATGAGCAGTTCTTC
j_gene: TRBJ1-2; abundance: NA; d_gene: NA; v_gene: TRBV24-1; CDR3aa: CATSEPTGIYGYTF; CDR3nt: TGTGCCACCAGTGAACCAACAGGGATCTATGGCTACACCTTC
j_gene: TRBJ2-7; abundance: NA; d_gene: TRBD2; v_gene: TRBV12-3/TRBV12-4; CDR3aa: CASSLASGSSPFYEQYF; CDR3nt: TGTGCCAGCAGTTTGGCTAGCGGGAGTTCCCCCTTCTACGAGCAGTACTTC
j_gene: TRBJ2-7; abundance: few; d_gene: TRBD2; v_gene: TRBV18; CDR3aa: CASSPGTSGSFSYEQYF; CDR3nt: TGTGCCAGCTCACCCGGGACTAGCGGGAGTTTTTCCTACGAGCAGTACTTC
j_gene: TRBJ2-1; abundance: NA; d_gene: TRBD2; v_gene: TRBV29-1; CDR3aa: CSVEVSSGGVVNEQFF; CDR3nt: TGCAGCGTTGAAGTGTCTAGCGGGGGGGTAGTGAATGAGCAGTTCTTC
j_gene: TRBJ1-3; abundance: many; d_gene: NA; v_gene: TRBV28; CDR3aa: CASSLSTGLGSLGNTIYF; CDR3nt: TGTGCCAGCAGTTTATCCACAGGGCTAGGTTCACTTGGAAACACCATATATTTT
j_gene: TRBJ2-7; abundance: NA; d_gene: TRBD2; v_gene: TRBV6-5; CDR3aa: CASSYVRIAGNEQYF; CDR3nt: TGTGCCAGCAGTTACGTCAGAATAGCGGGGAATGAGCAGTACTTC